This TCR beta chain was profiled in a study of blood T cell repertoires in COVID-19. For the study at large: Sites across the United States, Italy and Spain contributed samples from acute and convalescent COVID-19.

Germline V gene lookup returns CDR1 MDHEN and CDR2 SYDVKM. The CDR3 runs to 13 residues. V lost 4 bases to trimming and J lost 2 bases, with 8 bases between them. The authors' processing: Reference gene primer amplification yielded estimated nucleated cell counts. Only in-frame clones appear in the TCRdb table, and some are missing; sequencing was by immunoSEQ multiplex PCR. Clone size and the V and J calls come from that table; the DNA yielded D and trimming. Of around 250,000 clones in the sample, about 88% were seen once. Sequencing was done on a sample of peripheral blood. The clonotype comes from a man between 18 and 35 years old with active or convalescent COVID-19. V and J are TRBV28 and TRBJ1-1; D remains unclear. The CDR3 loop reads CASSYTRNTEAFF. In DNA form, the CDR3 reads TGTGCCAGCAGTTATACCAGAAACACTGAAGCTTTCTTT.